This T cell receptor beta chain was retrieved from a study of T-cell memory formation after mild COVID-19. Across the whole study: Largely donor-specific TCR clusters were found. The study's findings and limits: Of the contracting clones, CD4+ ones lay mainly in CM and EM, and CD8+ ones in EMRA. Within pre-infection memory, some responding clones were found, suggesting cross-reactive memory joined.

From the 5' RACE reads, TCRdb called clonotypes with MiXCR, one entry per CDR3 protein. Of 550,000 to 700,000 distinct CDR3 sequences listed, around a sixth are singletons. This clonotype came up a few times. Antigen: not known. Germline V CDR1 and CDR2: SGHVS, FQNEAQ. The CDR3 is made up of 14 amino acids. Between the trimmed V and J ends, which lost 1 base and 8 bases, there was a span of 12 bases. The origin of this receptor is an adult woman who had mild COVID-19 (a few samples of this study predate the infection). Cell type and time point are not known. The gene calls are TRBV7-8 and TRBJ2-1, with D hard to call. Specimen: PBMCs or a T cell subset sorted from them (not recorded which). CDR3 sequence: CASSLEAGPDEQFF. In nucleotides, the CDR3 is TGTGCCAGCAGCTTAGAGGCTGGTCCAGATGAGCAGTTCTTC.